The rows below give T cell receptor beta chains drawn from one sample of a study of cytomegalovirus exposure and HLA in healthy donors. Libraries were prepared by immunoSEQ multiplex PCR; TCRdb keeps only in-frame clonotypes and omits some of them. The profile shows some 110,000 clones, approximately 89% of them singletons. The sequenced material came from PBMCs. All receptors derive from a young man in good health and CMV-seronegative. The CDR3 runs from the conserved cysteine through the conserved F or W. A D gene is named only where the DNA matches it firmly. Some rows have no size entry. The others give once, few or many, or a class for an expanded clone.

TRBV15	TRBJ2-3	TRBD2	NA	CATSRPSGRFADTQYF	TGTGCCACCAGCAGGCCGAGCGGGAGATTTGCAGATACGCAGTATTTT
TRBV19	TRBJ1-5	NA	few	CASTGAAYQPQHF	TGTGCCAGTACAGGGGCAGCGTATCAGCCCCAGCATTTT
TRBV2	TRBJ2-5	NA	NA	CASSNDRTRFQETQYF	TGTGCCAGCAGTAACGACAGGACGAGGTTTCAAGAGACCCAGTACTTC
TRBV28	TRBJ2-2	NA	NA	CASSLGRIAGELFF	TGTGCCAGCAGTTTAGGGAGAATCGCCGGGGAGCTGTTTTTT
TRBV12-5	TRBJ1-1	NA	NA	CASGLGGDTEAFF	TGTGCTAGTGGTTTGGGGGGGGACACTGAAGCTTTCTTT
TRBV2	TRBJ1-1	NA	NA	CASLQGRLDTEAFF	TGTGCCAGTCTACAGGGACGGCTGGACACTGAAGCTTTCTTT
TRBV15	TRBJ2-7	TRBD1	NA	CATSRAAGQGGFRQYF	TGTGCCACCAGCAGAGCCGCCGGACAGGGGGGTTTTAGGCAGTACTTC
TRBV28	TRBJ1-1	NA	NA	CASSLFPGENTEAFF	TGTGCCAGCAGTTTATTTCCAGGGGAGAACACTGAAGCTTTCTTT
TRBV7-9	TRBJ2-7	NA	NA	CASSNPTVYEQYF	TGTGCCAGCAGCAATCCGACAGTTTACGAGCAGTACTTC
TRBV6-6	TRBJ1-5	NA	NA	CASCPGRSGNQPQHF	TGTGCCAGCTGCCCTGGCAGGTCCGGCAATCAGCCCCAGCATTTT
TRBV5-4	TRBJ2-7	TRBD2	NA	CASSLSGSRYEQYF	TGTGCCAGCAGCCTTAGCGGGAGCCGGTACGAGCAGTACTTC
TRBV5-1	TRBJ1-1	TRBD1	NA	CASSLGQPGGTEAFF	TGCGCCAGCAGCCTGGGACAGCCGGGGGGCACTGAAGCTTTCTTT
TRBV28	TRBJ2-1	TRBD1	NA	CASSVAGGSYNEQFF	TGTGCCAGCAGTGTCGCAGGGGGCTCCTACAATGAGCAGTTCTTC
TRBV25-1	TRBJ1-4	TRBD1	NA	CASSDSSDRVEKLFF	TGTGCCAGCAGTGATTCTTCGGACAGGGTTGAAAAACTGTTTTTT
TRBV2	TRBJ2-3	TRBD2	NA	CASSHGLAGETDTQYF	TGTGCCAGCAGTCACGGACTAGCGGGAGAAACAGATACGCAGTATTTT
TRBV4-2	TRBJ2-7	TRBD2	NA	CASSQDEGGRKNEQYF	TGTGCCAGCAGCCAAGACGAAGGCGGGAGGAAGAACGAGCAGTACTTC
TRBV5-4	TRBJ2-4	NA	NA	CASSSTGSKNIQYF	TGTGCCAGCAGCTCAACAGGGTCGAAAAACATTCAGTACTTC
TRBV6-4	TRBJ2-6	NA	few	CASSDDSSGANVLTF	TGTGCCAGCAGTGACGACAGCTCTGGGGCCAACGTCCTGACTTTC
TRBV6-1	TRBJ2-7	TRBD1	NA	CASRAGTGFDYEQYF	TGTGCCAGCAGGGCCGGGACAGGCTTCGACTACGAGCAGTACTTC
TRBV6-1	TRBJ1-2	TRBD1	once	CASLLTGASPGYTF	TGTGCCAGCCTTTTAACAGGGGCCAGTCCTGGCTACACCTTC
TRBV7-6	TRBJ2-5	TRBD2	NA	CASSFSGSPETQYF	TGTGCCAGCAGCTTTAGCGGGAGTCCCGAGACCCAGTACTTC
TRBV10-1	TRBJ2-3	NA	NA	CASSATGRTQYF	TGCGCCAGCAGTGCCACAGGGCGTACGCAGTATTTT